The entry below gives a single TCR beta chain sequence along with its context. What it binds is unknown. The CDR3 covers 11 residues. Trimming removed 4 bases at V and 8 bases at J, with 8 bases between. Germline lookup yields CDR1 SGHAT and CDR2 FQNNGV. Method: immunoSEQ multiplex PCR; TCRdb's copy keeps in-frame clones and lacks some. The sample lists over 6,500 clones; around 85% were seen once. This sample is part of a study of immune evolution from preneoplasia to lung adenocarcinoma. General observations from the study: Later-stage lesions seemingly showed higher T cell density and diversity than normal lung.

This chain connects TRBV11-2 to TRBJ2-5; D uncertain. The source material was FFPE minimally invasive lung adenocarcinoma tissue. The clonotype originates from a person at least 80 years old with lung adenocarcinoma. CDR3: CASSWTDTQYF. The CDR3 DNA reads as TGTGCCAGCAGCTGGACGGACACCCAGTACTTC. The whole variable domain, filled in from reference TRBV11-2 and TRBJ2-5, reads EAGVAQSPRYKIIEKRQSVAFWCNPISGHATLYWYQQILGQGPKLLIQFQNNGVVDDSQLPKDRFSAERLKGVDSTLKIQPAKLEDSAVYLCASSWTDTQYFGPGTRLLVL.